This entry lists 20 T cell receptor beta chains sequenced from one sample in a study of cytomegalovirus exposure and HLA in healthy donors. In the PCR, 60 Vbeta and 13 Jbeta primers were used. The method was immunoSEQ multiplex PCR; TCRdb's version includes in-frame clones alone and lacks a portion of them. The data hold some 200,000 clones, with 82% observed a single time. The specimen was PBMCs. Every receptor here comes from a woman between 18 and 29 years old in good health and CMV-seronegative.

The chain recombines TRBV18 with TRBJ2-5; tentative D call: TRBD1 (6 bases). The CDR3 runs to 13 residues. V was cut by 6 bases and J by 2 bases, with 10 bases left in between. Germline lookup yields CDR1 KGHSH and CDR2 LQKENI. The CDR3 loop is CASSDRKQETQYF. CDR3 in DNA: TGTGCCAGCTCCGACAGGAAACAAGAGACCCAGTACTTC.

V usage is TRBV19 and J usage is TRBJ2-1, with 9 bases aligning to TRBD2. Germline values: CDR1 LNHDA, CDR2 SQIVND (reference sequence). CDR3 length: 17 amino acids. Trimming at V came to 4 bases and at J to 0 bases, leaving 7 bases not matched to a gene. The CDR3 loop reads CASSSKDSGGSYNEQFF. In DNA, the CDR3 is TGTGCCAGTAGTAGCAAGGATAGCGGGGGCTCCTACAATGAGCAGTTCTTC.

V gene TRBV11-2 combines with J gene TRBJ1-4; 7 bases match TRBD1. This CDR3 has 15 residues. V was clipped by 5 bases and J by 0 bases; unmatched bases: 3. The germline CDR1 and CDR2 sequences are SGHAT and FQNNGV. The CDR3 sequence: CASSLDRSTNEKLFF. The CDR3 DNA reads as TGTGCCAGCAGCCTGGACAGGTCAACTAATGAAAAACTGTTTTTT.

CDR3: CASRTTGAIYGYTF. The CDR3 DNA sequence: TGTGCCAGCAGGACTACGGGAGCCATCTATGGCTACACCTTC. The chain couples TRBV6-1 to TRBJ1-2; D unclear. Trimming removed 6 bases at V and 4 bases at J, with 15 bases between. Looked up from germline, CDR1 is MNHNS and CDR2 is SASEGT. The CDR3 extends over 14 amino acids.

The chain uses TRBV9 and TRBJ2-5; tentatively, D is TRBD2 (5 bases). Looked up from germline, CDR1 is SGDLS and CDR2 is YYNGEE. V lost 0 bases and J 1 base, leaving 10 bases between the germline ends. The CDR3 spans 15 residues. CDR3 in amino acids: CASSVGGQPQETQYF. The CDR3 DNA reads as TGTGCCAGCAGCGTAGGAGGGCAACCCCAAGAGACCCAGTACTTC. Filled out from reference TRBV9 and TRBJ2-5, the complete variable domain reads DSGVTQTPKHLITATGQRVTLRCSPRSGDLSVYWYQQSLDQGLQFLIQYYNGEERAKGNILERFSAQQFPDLHSELNLSSLELGDSALYFCASSVGGQPQETQYFGPGTRLLVL.

This clone has a single count. The genes are TRBV7-9 and TRBJ1-1; TRBD1 is a possible D gene (6 bases). With 5 bases removed from V and 8 bases from J, the gap between germline ends came to 9 bases. The CDR3 covers 11 residues. Germline V gene data show CDR1 as SEHNR and CDR2 as FQNEAQ (reference sequence). CDR3 DNA: TGTGCCAGCAGCCGGACAGACGAAGCTTTCTTT. This encodes CASSRTDEAFF.

This chain links TRBV6-1 with TRBJ2-7; D unresolved. CDR3 length equals 14 residues. Germline CDR1 and CDR2: MNHNS and SASEGT. V dropped 8 bases and J dropped 3 bases, with 17 bases sitting between them. The CDR3 DNA reads as TGTGCCAGCCACCCCACTGGTGTAGACTACGAGCAGTACTTC. Encoded protein: CASHPTGVDYEQYF.

This chain joins TRBV7-2 and TRBJ1-1; 9 bases align to TRBD1. V shed 1 base and J 3 bases; nucleotides not matched to a gene: 6. CDR1 is SGHTA, CDR2 FQGNSA, per germline. The CDR3 is 16 amino acids. The chain's CDR3 is CASSLGWTGADTEAFF. In nucleotides, the CDR3 is TGTGCCAGCAGCTTAGGATGGACAGGGGCGGACACTGAAGCTTTCTTT.

The rearrangement links TRBV7-2 to TRBJ2-1, with 15 bases that match TRBD2. Germline CDR1 SGHTA, CDR2 FQGNSA. This CDR3 has 17 residues. Trimming at V came to 4 bases and at J to 4 bases, leaving 5 bases not matched to a gene. This CDR3 reads CASSSGLAGGVYNEQFF. The CDR3 DNA is TGTGCCAGCAGCTCGGGACTAGCGGGAGGAGTGTACAATGAGCAGTTCTTC. Filled out from reference TRBV7-2 and TRBJ2-1, the complete variable domain reads GAGVSQSPSNKVTEKGKDVELRCDPISGHTALYWYRQSLGQGLEFLIYFQGNSAPDKSGLPSDRFSAERTGGSVSTLTIQRTQQEDSAVYLCASSSGLAGGVYNEQFFGPGTRLTVL.

Worth noting for this clone: The sample carries other DNA sequences with the same CDR3. The chain has TRBV28 and TRBJ2-7, with D unresolved. V lost 4 bases, J lost 4 bases, and 5 bases lay in between. Germline-derived CDR1 and CDR2 are MDHEN and SYDVKM. This CDR3 comprises 11 residues. CDR3 sequence (DNA): TGTGCCAGCAGTTCCGCGTACGAGCAGTACTTC. It codes for CASSSAYEQYF.

This clone was seen a handful of times. Sequence at one end of the junction differs from germline and may be a read error. CDR3 protein: CSARTGTGIF. Here the CDR3 DNA reads TGCAGTGCTAGAACCGGGACAGGGATCTTC. The genes are TRBV20-1 and TRBJ1-6, with 9 positions matching TRBD1. Germline V gene lookup returns CDR1 DFQATT and CDR2 SNEGSKA (reference sequence). This CDR3 region has 10 residues.

This chain joins TRBV29-1 and TRBJ2-1; maybe TRBD1 (6 bases). The CDR3 is 16 amino acids. CDR1 SQVTM and CDR2 ANQGSEA come from the germline V gene. V was clipped by 3 bases and J by 1 base, with 16 bases between them. The CDR3: CSVEYGQLESYNEQFF. The CDR3 coding sequence is TGCAGCGTTGAGTATGGACAGTTAGAATCCTACAATGAGCAGTTCTTC.

V usage is TRBV10-2 and J usage is TRBJ1-2; D unresolved. Germline loops: CDR1 WSHSY, CDR2 SAAADI. V was trimmed by 6 bases and J by 6 bases, leaving 11 bases between them. The CDR3 consists of 12 residues. The CDR3 loop is CASRAREHGYTF. The CDR3 region has the DNA TGCGCCAGCAGGGCGCGGGAGCATGGCTACACCTTC.

The chain carries TRBV19 and TRBJ1-4; perhaps TRBD1 as D (6 bases). Germline assignment: CDR1 LNHDA and CDR2 SQIVND (reference sequence). With 4 bases removed from V and 8 bases from J, the gap between germline ends came to 17 bases. The CDR3 loop spans 15 amino acids. The CDR3, as DNA: TGTGCCAGTAGTAACCTAAGGACAGATGCAGAAAAACTGTTTTTT. Translating gives CASSNLRTDAEKLFF. Full variable domain (rest looked up from reference TRBV19 and TRBJ1-4): DGGITQSPKYLFRKEGQNVTLSCEQNLNHDAMYWYRQDPGQGLRLIYYSQIVNDFQKGDIAEGYSVSREKKESFPLTVTSAQKNPTAFYLCASSNLRTDAEKLFFGSGTQLSVL.

This clone appeared a few times. This rearrangement joins TRBV11-2 to TRBJ2-5, with D maybe TRBD2 (6 bases). Judging by the DNA end, TRBJ2-7 fits better; the J call may be wrong. The CDR3 is made up of 19 amino acids. Germline CDR1 is SGHAT and CDR2 is FQNNGV. This CDR3 is CASSLDWSVAGTSSYEQYF. CDR3 DNA sequence: TGTGCCAGCAGCTTGGATTGGTCTGTGGCGGGAACGAGCTCCTACGAGCAGTACTTC.

V and J are TRBV7-9 and TRBJ2-4; possibly TRBD1 for D (6 bases). The germline V gene encodes CDR1 SEHNR and CDR2 FQNEAQ (reference sequence). This CDR3 has 16 amino acids. The ends were cut back, 4 bases at V and 0 bases at J, with 13 bases in the middle. The CDR3 region is CASSWNQGLAKNIQYF. The CDR3 DNA follows: TGTGCCAGCAGCTGGAACCAGGGGCTAGCCAAAAACATTCAGTACTTC.

The gene calls are TRBV6-5 and TRBJ1-3, with D unresolved. The CDR3 is made up of 15 amino acids. Germline CDR1 reads MNHEY; CDR2 reads SVGAGI. Trimming took off 6 bases at V and 2 bases at J, with 14 bases between the two ends. This chain's CDR3 is CASSSRRETGNTIYF. For the CDR3, the DNA is TGTGCCAGCAGCTCAAGGAGAGAAACTGGAAACACCATATATTTT.

This chain uses TRBV28 with TRBJ2-7, with 11 bases matching TRBD1. CDR1 and CDR2 (germline): MDHEN, SYDVKM. The V gene end was trimmed by 6 bases and the J gene end by 2 bases; junction bases not matched to a gene: 15. The CDR3 consists of 18 residues. CDR3 sequence reads: CASSLRDRGSREAYEQYF. The CDR3 coding sequence is TGTGCCAGCAGCCTCCGGGACAGGGGGTCCCGGGAAGCCTACGAGCAGTACTTC.

The rearrangement joins TRBV28 to TRBJ1-2, with D hard to call. Germline-derived CDR1 and CDR2 are MDHEN and SYDVKM. This CDR3 has 13 amino acids. V dropped 3 bases and J dropped 7 bases, with 12 bases sitting between them. CDR3 nucleotides: TGTGCCAGCAGTTTTGCGTTTTTCGGTGGCTACACCTTC. Encoded protein: CASSFAFFGGYTF.

This clone showed up just once. This chain joins TRBV21-1 and TRBJ1-1; no check of the table's D call, TRBD1, against the DNA was made. TRBV21-1 is designated a pseudogene. CDR3 length: 15 residues. CDR3 in amino acids: CASSRTRGRKTEAFF. In DNA, the CDR3 is TGTGCCAGCAGCAGGACGAGGGGGCGCAAGACTGAAGCTTTCTTT.